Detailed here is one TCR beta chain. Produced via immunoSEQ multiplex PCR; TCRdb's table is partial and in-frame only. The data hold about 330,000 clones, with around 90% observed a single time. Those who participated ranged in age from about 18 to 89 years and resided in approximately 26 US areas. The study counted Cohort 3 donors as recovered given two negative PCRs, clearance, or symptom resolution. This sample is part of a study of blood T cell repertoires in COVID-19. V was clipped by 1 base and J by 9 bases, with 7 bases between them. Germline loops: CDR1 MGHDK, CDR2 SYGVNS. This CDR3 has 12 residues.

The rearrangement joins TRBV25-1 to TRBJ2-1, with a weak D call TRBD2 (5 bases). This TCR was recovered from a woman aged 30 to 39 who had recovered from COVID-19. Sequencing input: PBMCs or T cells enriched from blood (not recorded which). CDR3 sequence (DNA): TGTGCCAGCAGTGAATTAGGAGGTGAGCAGTTCTTC. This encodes CASSELGGEQFF.